Here is one T cell receptor beta chain with its context. Germline V gives CDR1 MNHEY, CDR2 SVGAGI. The CDR3 runs to 16 residues. Germline trimming cut 0 bases from V and 0 bases from J; bases unmatched to any gene: 1. The sample originates from a study of cytomegalovirus exposure and HLA in healthy donors. Measured with immunoSEQ multiplex PCR; TCRdb has only the in-frame clones, and not every one. The table includes about 120,000 clones, over 65% detected once. The chain uses TRBV6-5 and TRBJ1-5, with TRBD1 matching 8 bases. The sequenced sample consisted of PBMCs. The sequence derives from a woman aged 25 to 45 in good health and CMV-seronegative. CDR3 nucleotides: TGTGCCAGCAGTTACTCGACAGGGGTTAGCAATCAGCCCCAGCATTTT. It encodes CASSYSTGVSNQPQHF.